The 19 T cell receptor beta chains in this list originate from one sample, sequenced in a study of control samples from healthy donors and cancer patients. Data came from immunoSEQ multiplex PCR; TCRdb stores just in-frame clones and leaves some out. The data hold approximately 100,000 clones, with about 85% observed a single time. The sample consisted of blood. Receptors were obtained from a woman aged 40 to 50 in good health.

V gene TRBV7-2 combines with J gene TRBJ2-7; D gene ambiguous. The V end was cut by 1 base, the J end by 5 bases, with 12 bases between. CDR1 and CDR2 from the germline V gene are SGHTA and FQGNSA. The CDR3 loop spans 14 amino acids. The CDR3 loop reads CASSLVGSRDEQYF. CDR3 sequence (DNA): TGTGCCAGCAGCTTAGTTGGGTCTCGGGACGAGCAGTACTTC.

The table lists this clone with a count of one. The genes are TRBV18 and TRBJ2-7; D gene unclear. Germline CDR1 and CDR2: KGHSH and LQKENI. The V end lost 3 bases, the J end lost 4 bases, and 10 bases lay between the germline ends. The CDR3 consists of 13 residues. This chain's CDR3 is CASSPARMYEQYF. CDR3 DNA: TGTGCCAGCTCACCCGCGCGGATGTACGAGCAGTACTTC.

This clone was recorded once. V is TRBV7-9 and J is TRBJ1-1; no clear D. With 2 bases removed from V and 2 bases from J, the gap between germline ends came to 9 bases. CDR1 and CDR2 from the germline V gene are SEHNR and FQNEAQ (reference sequence). The CDR3 is 14 residues long. For the CDR3, the DNA is TGTGCCAGCAGCTTAACCCTCTCAAACACTGAAGCTTTCTTT. Its translation: CASSLTLSNTEAFF.

This clone has just one count. The chain carries TRBV13 and TRBJ2-7; 11 nucleotides agree with TRBD2. Germline CDR1 PRHDT, CDR2 FYEKMQ (reference sequence). This CDR3 spans 15 amino acids. Trimming at V came to 5 bases and at J to 4 bases, leaving 7 bases not matched to a gene. DNA of the CDR3: TGTGCCAGCAGCCGAGGGGGACTAGCGGATTACGAGCAGTACTTC. Translation: CASSRGGLADYEQYF.

This clone has just one count. This chain joins TRBV11-3 and TRBJ2-3; tentative D call: TRBD2 (6 bases). V was cut by 6 bases and J by 2 bases, with 15 bases left in between. Germline assignment: CDR1 SGHNT and CDR2 YENEEA. This CDR3 contains 15 residues. The CDR3 DNA sequence: TGTGCCAGCAGGGCCGGGGGTTTACACACAGATACGCAGTATTTT. Residues: CASRAGGLHTDTQYF.

The CDR3 is CASSLVTGWDIQYF. In DNA, the CDR3 is TGCGCCAGCAGCTTGGTAACAGGGTGGGACATTCAGTACTTC. The gene calls are TRBV5-1 and TRBJ2-4, with D possibly TRBD1 on 6 matching bases. The germline V gene encodes CDR1 SGHRS and CDR2 YFSETQ. The CDR3 spans 14 residues. V was clipped by 0 bases and J by 8 bases, with 12 bases between them.

This chain links TRBV5-1 with TRBJ2-5, with D perhaps assigned TRBD1 or TRBD2 (5 bases each). Germline loops: CDR1 SGHRS, CDR2 YFSETQ. Trimming left V 1 base short and J 2 bases short, with 9 bases between. The CDR3 runs 14 residues. The CDR3 here is CASSLSGGQETQYF. In nucleotides, the CDR3 is TGCGCCAGCAGCTTGTCTGGGGGACAAGAGACCCAGTACTTC.

V is TRBV29-1 and J is TRBJ1-2, with a weak D call TRBD1 (5 bases). Trimming cost V 5 bases and J 0 bases, with 13 bases left between them. From germline, CDR1 is SQVTM and CDR2 ANQGSEA. The CDR3 has 14 residues. DNA of the CDR3: TGCAGCGTTAGGGGCGTCTTAGCTAACTATGGCTACACCTTC. It specifies CSVRGVLANYGYTF.

CDR3: CASSESGLTQFF. CDR3 DNA: TGCGCCAGCAGTGAGTCGGGACTAACCCAGTTCTTC. The V gene is TRBV10-1, the J gene TRBJ2-1; 7 bases agree with TRBD2. The CDR3 is 12 residues long. In germline, CDR1 is WNHNN, CDR2 SYGVQD (reference sequence). The trim removed 0 bases at V and 13 bases at J, leaving 3 bases unmatched.

The chain is built from TRBV29-1 and TRBJ1-1, with D perhaps TRBD1 (6 bases). Per germline, CDR1 SQVTM and CDR2 ANQGSEA. V was clipped by 4 bases and J by 7 bases, with 16 bases between them. This CDR3 region has 13 residues. In DNA, the CDR3 is TGCAGCGTTGCCCTCAGACAGGACGGTGAAGCTTTCTTT. Amino acid sequence: CSVALRQDGEAFF.

The V call is TRBV10-1, the J call TRBJ2-3, with TRBD1 identical over 9 bases. Germline V gene data show CDR1 as WNHNN and CDR2 as SYGVQD (reference sequence). The CDR3 has 15 residues. Unmatched junction bases numbered 5, after V lost 6 bases and J lost 1 base. CDR3 in DNA: TGCGCCAGCAGACCCCGGACAGGGGGCACAGATACGCAGTATTTT. This gives the protein CASRPRTGGTDTQYF.

This clone occurred once. The chain recombines TRBV25-1 with TRBJ1-1; 12 nucleotides agree with TRBD1. The CDR3 covers 14 residues. Germline V gene data show CDR1 as MGHDK and CDR2 as SYGVNS. With V trimmed by 7 bases and J by 6 bases, 6 bases remained unmatched. DNA of the CDR3: TGTGCCAGCACGGAGGGACAGGGGGCCTCTGAAGCTTTCTTT. Protein sequence: CASTEGQGASEAFF.

This clone was detected only once. The chain has TRBV28 and TRBJ1-1, with D perhaps TRBD1 (6 bases). Trimming removed 6 bases from V and 3 bases from J, with 17 bases in between. CDR1 MDHEN and CDR2 SYDVKM come from the germline V gene. CDR3 length: 15 amino acids. CDR3 DNA sequence: TGTGCCAGCAGCCCGTTGGGGACATGGGACACTGAAGCTTTCTTT. Translated, it gives CASSPLGTWDTEAFF. The variable domain in full, completed from reference TRBV28 and TRBJ1-1, reads DVKVTQSSRYLVKRTGEKVFLECVQDMDHENMFWYRQDPGLGLRLIYFSYDVKMKEKGDIPEGYSVSREKKERFSLILESASTNQTSMYLCASSPLGTWDTEAFFGQGTRLTVV.

J is TRBJ1-2 and V is TRBV7-3; 10 positions agree with TRBD1. V shed 5 bases, J shed 4 bases, and the junction held 13 bases outside the gene matches. This CDR3 is 17 amino acids long. From germline, CDR1 is SGHTA and CDR2 FQGTGA. As DNA, the CDR3 is TGTGCCAGCAGCAGAGTCCGGGACAGGGGCGAGGGCTATGGCTACACCTTC. This translates into CASSRVRDRGEGYGYTF.

The V and J genes are TRBV2 and TRBJ1-4; tentative D call: TRBD1 (5 bases). V was pared by 5 bases and J by 5 bases, with 15 bases between. The CDR3 is made up of 15 amino acids. CDR1 and CDR2 from the germline V gene are SNHLY and FYNNEI. The CDR3 region is CASSPDTGGNEKLFF. The DNA of the CDR3 is TGTGCCAGCAGTCCCGACACCGGGGGGAATGAAAAACTGTTTTTT.

The CDR3 reads CASRTTSGNTIYF. In DNA, the CDR3 is TGTGCCAGCCGGACCACGTCTGGAAACACCATATATTTT. The chain recombines TRBV19 with TRBJ1-3, with D unresolved. Per the germline V gene, CDR1 is LNHDA and CDR2 is SQIVND (reference sequence). Trimming removed 9 bases at V and 1 base at J, with 10 bases between. This CDR3 region has 13 residues.

This clone was counted a few times. This chain connects TRBV30 to TRBJ2-1; the D is unclear. The V gene's germline CDR1 is GTSNPN and CDR2 SVGIG (reference sequence). The CDR3 loop spans 12 amino acids. Trimming took off 0 bases at V and 8 bases at J, with 8 bases between the two ends. The CDR3 region is CAWSVLLDEQFF. CDR3 nucleotides: TGTGCCTGGAGTGTACTCTTAGATGAGCAGTTCTTC.

This rearrangement joins TRBV20-1 to TRBJ2-7; D is uncertain. CDR1 is DFQATT, CDR2 SNEGSKA, per germline (reference sequence). The CDR3 is 12 amino acids. V was pared by 3 bases and J by 7 bases, with 13 bases between. The CDR3 reads CSASLGIREQYF. In DNA, the CDR3 is TGCAGTGCTAGTTTGGGGATTCGGGAGCAGTACTTC.

The chain carries TRBV7-2 and TRBJ2-1; tentatively, D is TRBD2 (7 bases). The CDR3 covers 16 residues. Trimming took off 4 bases at V and 3 bases at J, with 16 bases between the two ends. Germline CDR1 reads SGHTA; CDR2 reads FQGNSA. The CDR3 sequence: CASSSGRGAVYNEQFF. CDR3 DNA: TGTGCCAGCAGCTCAGGTCGGGGGGCGGTCTACAATGAGCAGTTCTTC.